This note documents a single T cell receptor beta chain sequence. The antigen remains unidentified. Use of 60 Vbeta and 13 Jbeta primers characterized the PCR. Repertoires were generated with immunoSEQ multiplex PCR, while TCRdb's copy carries only in-frame clones and drops some. The sample consists of 110,000 to 150,000 clones, around 70% of them appearing once. This record comes from a study of cytomegalovirus exposure and HLA in healthy donors. Findings and limits, study-wide: There were about 160 TCR beta chains listed as cytomegalovirus-associated. Immune exposure information available was restricted to CMV serostatus.

The CDR3 consists of 11 residues. The ends were cut back, 6 bases at V and 10 bases at J, with 12 bases in the middle. CDR1 and CDR2 from the germline V gene are SNHLY and FYNNEI. This TCR was sampled from a man aged 40-49 years in good health and CMV-seronegative. The chain recombines TRBV2 with TRBJ1-1; tentative D call: TRBD1 (5 bases). What was sequenced was PBMCs. For the CDR3, the DNA is TGTGCCAGCAGCGGGGGATGGCGAGCTTTCTTT. Protein sequence: CASSGGWRAFF.